This TCR beta chain was captured in a study of blood T cell repertoires in COVID-19. Study at large: The United States, Italy and Spain were the sources of the acute and convalescent COVID-19 samples. From T cells, B-cell-depleted T cells, or PBMCs came the material, which was cDNA or gDNA.

Only in-frame clones appear in the TCRdb table, and some are missing; sequencing was by immunoSEQ multiplex PCR. The sample shows about 230,000 clones, roughly 80% of them seen only once. The length of the CDR3 is 13 residues. V shed 5 bases and J 6 bases; nucleotides not matched to a gene: 2. This chain uses TRBV12-3 or TRBV12-4 with TRBJ1-5, with 9 nucleotides matching TRBD1. The TCR originated in a woman aged 45-60 years with acute or convalescent COVID-19. What was sequenced was peripheral blood. The CDR3 coding sequence is TGTGCCAGCAGTCAGGACAGGGGTCAGCCCCAGCATTTT. Translating gives CASSQDRGQPQHF.